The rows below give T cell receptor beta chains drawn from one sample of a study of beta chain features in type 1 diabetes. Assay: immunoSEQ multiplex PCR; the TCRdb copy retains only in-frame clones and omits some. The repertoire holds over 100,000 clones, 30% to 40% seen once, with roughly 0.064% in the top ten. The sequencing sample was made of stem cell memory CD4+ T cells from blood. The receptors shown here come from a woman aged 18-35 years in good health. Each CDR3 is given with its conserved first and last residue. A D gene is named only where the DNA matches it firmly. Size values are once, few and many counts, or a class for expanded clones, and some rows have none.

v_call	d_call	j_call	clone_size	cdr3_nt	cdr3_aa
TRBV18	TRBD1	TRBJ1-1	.	TGTGCCAGCTCACAGGGACAGGGGAACACTGAAGCTTTCTTT	CASSQGQGNTEAFF
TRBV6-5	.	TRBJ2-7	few	TGTGCCAGCAGCTCCGCGGGACGGGCCTCCTACGAGCAGTACTTC	CASSSAGRASYEQYF
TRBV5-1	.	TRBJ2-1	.	TGCGCCAGCAGCCCGGGGTCGGGAAATGAGCAGTTCTTC	CASSPGSGNEQFF
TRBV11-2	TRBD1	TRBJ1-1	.	TGTGCCAGCAGCTCCGTGACAGGGTCGAACACTGAAGCTTTCTTT	CASSSVTGSNTEAFF
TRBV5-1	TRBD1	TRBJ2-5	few	TGCGCCAGCAGCTTGAGGGGACAGGCCATCCAAGAGACCCAGTACTTC	CASSLRGQAIQETQYF
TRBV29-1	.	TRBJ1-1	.	TGCAGCGGGACAGACGCTGAAGCTTTCTTT	CSGTDAEAFF
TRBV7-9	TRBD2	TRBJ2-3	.	TGTGCCAGCAGCTTATATAGCGGGAGCACAGATACGCAGTATTTT	CASSLYSGSTDTQYF
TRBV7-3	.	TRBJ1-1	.	TGTGCCAGCAGCCCCGGGGGGAACACTGAAGCTTTCTTT	CASSPGGNTEAFF
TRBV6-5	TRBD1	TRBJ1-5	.	TGTGCCAGCAGCGTGGGACAGGCGGGCAATCAGCCCCAGCATTTT	CASSVGQAGNQPQHF
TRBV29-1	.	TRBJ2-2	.	TGCAGCGTTGTATTTGCCGGGGTCAACACCGGGGAGCTGTTTTTT	CSVVFAGVNTGELFF
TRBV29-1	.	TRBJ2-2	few	TGCAGCGTTGACCTCCCCCAGGGGCCCGGGGAGCTGTTTTTT	CSVDLPQGPGELFF
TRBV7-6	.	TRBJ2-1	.	TGTGCCAGCAGCTCTCAACAGGTTGCTAGGATAAATGAGCAGTTCTTC	CASSSQQVARINEQFF
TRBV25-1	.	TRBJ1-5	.	TGTGCCAGCAGTGCGGGGAGGAGCAATCAGCCCCAGCATTTT	CASSAGRSNQPQHF
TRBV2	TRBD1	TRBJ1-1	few	TGTGCCAGCAGTGAAGCACAGGGGGCGCGGGGGACTGAAGCTTTCTTT	CASSEAQGARGTEAFF
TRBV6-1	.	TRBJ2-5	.	TGTGCCAGCAGTACTCTAGCGCCCCTGGGAGAGACCCAGTACTTC	CASSTLAPLGETQYF
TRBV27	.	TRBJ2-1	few	TGTGCCAGCAGTTTAAGAATGCGTAGCGCCAATTACAATGAGCAGTTCTTC	CASSLRMRSANYNEQFF
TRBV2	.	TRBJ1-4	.	TGTGCCAGCAGTGATCGCAGGGGCAATGAAAAACTGTTTTTT	CASSDRRGNEKLFF
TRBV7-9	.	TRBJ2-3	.	TGTGCCAGCACTCCGGGACAAGTCTTCACAGATACGCAGTATTTT	CASTPGQVFTDTQYF
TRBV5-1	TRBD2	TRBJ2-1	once	TGCGCCAGCTGTATAGCGGGAGGGTCCTACAATGAGCAGTTCTTC	CASCIAGGSYNEQFF
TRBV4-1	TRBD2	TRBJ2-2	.	TGCGCCAGCAGCCCCCCGTGGACTAGCTGGTTCACCGGGGAGCTGTTTTTT	CASSPPWTSWFTGELFF
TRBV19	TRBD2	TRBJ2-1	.	TGTGCCAGTAGCACGACTAGCGGGAGAAACCGTGAGCAGTTCTTC	CASSTTSGRNREQFF
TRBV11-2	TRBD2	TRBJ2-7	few	TGTGCCAGCAGAAGAGCGGGAGGGACCCACGAGCAGTACTTC	CASRRAGGTHEQYF
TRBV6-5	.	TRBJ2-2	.	TGTGCCAGCAGCCATACGGACTCTAACACCGGGGAGCTGTTTTTT	CASSHTDSNTGELFF
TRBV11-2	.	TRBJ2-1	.	TGTGCCAGCAGCGAGGGAAGGGTATACAATGAGCAGTTCTTC	CASSEGRVYNEQFF
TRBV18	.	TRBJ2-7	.	TGTGCCAGCTCACCGAGCCACGAGCAGTACTTC	CASSPSHEQYF
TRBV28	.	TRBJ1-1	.	TGTGCCAGCAGCCCGACTTTCCCTGCCACGAACACTGAAGCTTTCTTT	CASSPTFPATNTEAFF
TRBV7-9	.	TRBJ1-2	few	TGTGCCGCGAAGGACAGTTTTAGCTATGGCTACACCTTC	CAAKDSFSYGYTF
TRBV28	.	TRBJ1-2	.	TGTGCCAGCGGGCTTTATGGCTACACCTTC	CASGLYGYTF
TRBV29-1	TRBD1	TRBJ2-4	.	TGCAGCGATCACAGGGGAATGGACAAAAACATTCAGTACTTC	CSDHRGMDKNIQYF
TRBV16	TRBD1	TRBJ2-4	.	TGTGCCAGCAGCCAAAGGGACAGAATCAAAAACATTCAGTACTTC	CASSQRDRIKNIQYF
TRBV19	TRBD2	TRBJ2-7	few	TGTGCCAGTAGCGACACCGGGACTAGCGGGAGACCGCAGTACTTC	CASSDTGTSGRPQYF
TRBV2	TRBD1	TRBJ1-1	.	TGTGCCACCAAGGACAGGTTAAACACTGAAGCTTTCTTT	CATKDRLNTEAFF
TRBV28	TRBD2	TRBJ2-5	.	TGTGCCAGCAGCTCCCCTCCCCGGCTAGCGGGAGCCGGAGAGACCCAGTACTTC	CASSSPPRLAGAGETQYF
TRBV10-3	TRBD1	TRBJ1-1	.	TGTGCCATCAGCTGGGACAGGAACACTGAAGCTTTCTTT	CAISWDRNTEAFF
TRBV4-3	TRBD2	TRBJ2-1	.	TGCGCCAGCAGTAGCGGGCCCCGCCGTGCGGAGCAGTTCTTC	CASSSGPRRAEQFF
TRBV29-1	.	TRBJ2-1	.	TGCAGCGTGTCCCGAGGCCTCCCCAATGAGCAGTTCTTC	CSVSRGLPNEQFF
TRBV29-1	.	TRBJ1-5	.	TGCAGCGTTGGTGCGACAGAGAATCAGCCCCAGCATTTT	CSVGATENQPQHF
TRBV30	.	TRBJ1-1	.	TGTGCCTGGATGGACGGGGGGACTGAAGCTTTCTTT	CAWMDGGTEAFF
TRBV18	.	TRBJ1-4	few	TGTGCCAGCTCACCACCCGGGGGACCGAATGAAAAACTGTTTTTT	CASSPPGGPNEKLFF
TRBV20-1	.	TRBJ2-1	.	TGCAGTGCCATGGACTCTAATGAGCAGTTCTTC	CSAMDSNEQFF
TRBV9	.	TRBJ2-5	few	TGTGCCAGCAGCGTAGGTGGGGCTAGAGAGACCCAGTACTTC	CASSVGGARETQYF
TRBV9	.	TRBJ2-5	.	TGTGCCAGCTCAGGAGGAGGAGAGACCCAGTACTTC	CASSGGGETQYF
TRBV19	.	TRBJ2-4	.	TGTGCCAGTAGTATTCCGGACACCGCTCGTATTTTTTTC	CASSIPDTARIFF
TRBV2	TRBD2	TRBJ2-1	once	TGTGCCAGCAGCCCTCTAGCGGGAGGGTCTAGGAATGAGCAGTTCTTC	CASSPLAGGSRNEQFF
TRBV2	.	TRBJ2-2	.	TGTGCCAGCAGATACAGGGAGAGCATCATGGCCGGGGAGCTGTTTTTT	CASRYRESIMAGELFF
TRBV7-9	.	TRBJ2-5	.	TGTGCCAGCAGCTTGGCTCAGGGTTTTCAAGAGACCCAGTACTTC	CASSLAQGFQETQYF
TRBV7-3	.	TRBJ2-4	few	TGTGCCAGCAGCTTAGGGCAGGGGGGAGGCATTCAGTACTTC	CASSLGQGGGIQYF
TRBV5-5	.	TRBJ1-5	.	TGTGCCAGCAGCTTAGGGGGAATGTACAATCAGCCCCAGCATTTT	CASSLGGMYNQPQHF
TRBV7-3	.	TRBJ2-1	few	TGTGCCAGCAGCTTAGCTGGAGCGCTATTCTTC	CASSLAGALFF
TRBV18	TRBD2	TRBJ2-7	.	TGTGCCAGCTCACTTGCGGGAGGTCCCTACGAGCAGTACTTC	CASSLAGGPYEQYF
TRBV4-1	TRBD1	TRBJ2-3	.	TGCGCCAGCAGCCAGGACAGGGGTTACGGTTTTTTGGTGGATACGCAGTATTTT	CASSQDRGYGFLVDTQYF
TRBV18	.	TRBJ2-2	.	TGTGCCAGCTCACCAAGGCAGCGTAAGAACACCGGGGAGCTGTTTTTT	CASSPRQRKNTGELFF
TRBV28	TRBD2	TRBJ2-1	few	TGTGCCAGCAGTTTGGGCGGTCTTAGCGGGAGTTATAATGAGCAGTTCTTC	CASSLGGLSGSYNEQFF
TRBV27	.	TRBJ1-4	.	TGTGCCAGCAGTGGTTCCTATCAACGAGGTGAAAAACTGTTTTTT	CASSGSYQRGEKLFF
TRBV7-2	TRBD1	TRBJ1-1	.	TGTGCCAGCAGCTTAACAGGGGAAGACACTGAAGCTTTCTTT	CASSLTGEDTEAFF
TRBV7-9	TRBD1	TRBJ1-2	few	TGTGCCAGCAGCCCCAGGGGGGCTGGTGGCTACACCTTC	CASSPRGAGGYTF
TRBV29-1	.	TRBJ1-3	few	TGCAGCGTTGATCAGCGCCCCTTCTCTGGAAACACCATATATTTT	CSVDQRPFSGNTIYF
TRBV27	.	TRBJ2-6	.	TGTGCCAGCACCAGGTCCGCTGGGGCCAACGTCCTGACTTTC	CASTRSAGANVLTF
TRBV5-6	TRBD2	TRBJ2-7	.	TGTGCCAGCAGCCGTGGGACTAACCTCTACGAGCAGTACTTC	CASSRGTNLYEQYF
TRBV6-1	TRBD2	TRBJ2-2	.	TGTGCCAGCAGTGAACACGGAGCGGGAGGGCCGATCACCGGGGAGCTGTTTTTT	CASSEHGAGGPITGELFF